This record looks at one T cell receptor beta chain sequence and its context. These data originate in a study of blood T cell repertoires in COVID-19. TCRdb keeps only in-frame clones here, not all; method: immunoSEQ multiplex PCR. The table has around 380,000 clones, 81% seen once. The junction had 11 bases not matched to a gene; V was cut back by 1 base and J by 8 bases. CDR3 length: 15 residues. Per the germline V gene, CDR1 is SGHRS and CDR2 is YFSETQ. The rearrangement joins TRBV5-1 to TRBJ1-1; 7 bases are shared with TRBD1. The sequencing sample was made of peripheral blood. The clonotype originates from a human donor with acute or convalescent COVID-19. The donor label of this sample is uncertain. The CDR3 region is CASSLHRGPPIEAFF. CDR3 bases: TGCGCCAGCAGCTTGCATAGGGGGCCTCCTATAGAAGCTTTCTTT.